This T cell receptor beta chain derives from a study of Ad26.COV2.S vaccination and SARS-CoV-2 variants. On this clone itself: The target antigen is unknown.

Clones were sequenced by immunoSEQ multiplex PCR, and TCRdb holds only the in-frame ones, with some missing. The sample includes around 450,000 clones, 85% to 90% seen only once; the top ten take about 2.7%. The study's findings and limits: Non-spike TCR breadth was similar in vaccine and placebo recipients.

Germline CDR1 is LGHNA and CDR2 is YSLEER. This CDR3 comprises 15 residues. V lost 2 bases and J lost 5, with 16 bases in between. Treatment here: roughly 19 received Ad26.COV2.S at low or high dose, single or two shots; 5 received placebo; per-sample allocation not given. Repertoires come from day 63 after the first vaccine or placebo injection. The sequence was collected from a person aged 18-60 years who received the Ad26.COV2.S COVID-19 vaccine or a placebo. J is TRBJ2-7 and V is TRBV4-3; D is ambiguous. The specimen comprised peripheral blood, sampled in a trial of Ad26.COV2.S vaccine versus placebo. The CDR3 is CASSQQYSGVDEQYF. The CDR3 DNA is TGCGCCAGCAGCCAACAATACAGTGGGGTCGACGAGCAGTACTTC.